The next 17 T cell receptor beta chains were all read from a single sample in a study of a mutant IDH1 vaccine in newly diagnosed glioma. Antigens of these TCRs are unknown. The table came from immunoSEQ multiplex PCR; TCRdb's copy has only in-frame clones and leaves some out. The table has approximately 41,000 clones, roughly 80% seen once; the top ten hold over 4.5%. The sample's time point: week 23, last vaccination. Mutant IDH1 20-mer peptide, at 300 ug, made up each vaccine dose, with topical imiquimod. Here the sequenced sample was PBMCs, taken from a glioma patient whose treatment included an IDH1 peptide vaccine. These receptors all stem from a man in his forties with glioma.

V usage is TRBV4-3 and J usage is TRBJ2-1; D is unclear. The germline V and J ends were trimmed by 0 bases and 7 bases, with 10 bases remaining between them. The CDR3 spans 14 residues. Germline CDR1 and CDR2: LGHNA and YSLEER. DNA for the CDR3: TGCGCCAGCAGCCAAGATATCGACCATAATGAGCAGTTCTTC. Protein product: CASSQDIDHNEQFF.

This sequence joins TRBV30 and TRBJ2-3; 8 nucleotides match TRBD2. There are 13 residues in the CDR3. J gave up 2 bases and V 6 bases, and 4 bases lay outside the gene matches. Germline V gene data show CDR1 as GTSNPN and CDR2 as SVGIG (reference sequence). CDR3 DNA: TGTGCCTGTACTAGCGGATACACAGATACGCAGTATTTT. Amino acids: CACTSGYTDTQYF.

This chain connects TRBV6-6 to TRBJ2-2; TRBD1 aligns across 8 bases. CDR3 length equals 15 residues. Germline V gene sequence: CDR1 MNHNY, CDR2 SVGAGI (reference sequence). Germline trimming cut 7 bases from V and 3 bases from J; bases unmatched to any gene: 7. The CDR3 DNA is TGTGCCAGCACTCAGCCAGGGGGCGACACCGGGGAGCTGTTTTTT. It encodes CASTQPGGDTGELFF.

This clone appeared a single time. The chain uses TRBV11-1 and TRBJ1-2; maybe TRBD1 (6 bases). The CDR3 is made up of 13 amino acids. The V gene lost 6 bases and the J gene lost 0 bases, with 8 bases spanning the gap. Germline CDR1 is SGHAT and CDR2 is FQDESV (reference sequence). CDR3 residues: CASRDRTNYGYTF. The CDR3 bases are TGTGCCAGCAGGGACAGAACTAACTATGGCTACACCTTC.

The chain is built from TRBV7-9 and TRBJ2-1; D not certain. The ends were cut back, 4 bases at V and 7 bases at J, with 2 bases in the middle. The CDR3 consists of 10 residues. CDR1 and CDR2 from the germline V gene are SEHNR and FQNEAQ (reference sequence). This CDR3 is CASSYNEQFF. CDR3 nucleotides: TGTGCCAGCAGCTATAATGAGCAGTTCTTC.

This clone showed up just a few times. The J gene is TRBJ1-3, the V gene TRBV29-1; the D gene is possibly TRBD1 (6 bases). The V gene lost 0 bases and the J gene lost 0 bases, with 9 bases spanning the gap. This CDR3 is 15 amino acids long. Germline lookup yields CDR1 SQVTM and CDR2 ANQGSEA. The CDR3 coding sequence is TGCAGCGTTGAAGATTACAGGGACTCTGGAAACACCATATATTTT. It specifies CSVEDYRDSGNTIYF.

The gene calls are TRBV30 and TRBJ2-5, with TRBD1 identical over 7 bases. Matching the DNA end better, TRBJ2-7 makes the J call doubtful. CDR3 size: 12 residues. CDR1 and CDR2 from the germline V gene are GTSNPN and SVGIG (reference sequence). CDR3 sequence (DNA): TGTGCCTGGAGGCCCCGGGACAGCGAGCAGTACTTC. Translating gives CAWRPRDSEQYF.

The J gene is TRBJ2-3, the V gene TRBV2; D is possibly TRBD1 or TRBD2 (5 bases each). Germline-derived CDR1 and CDR2 are SNHLY and FYNNEI. CDR3 length equals 15 residues. V lost 3 bases and J 0 bases, leaving 10 bases between the germline ends. The CDR3 DNA reads as TGTGCCAGCAGTGATGTGGGGGTGAGCACAGATACGCAGTATTTT. Its protein product is CASSDVGVSTDTQYF.

The J gene is TRBJ1-1, the V gene TRBV5-6; D perhaps matches TRBD1 (5 bases). This CDR3 contains 13 residues. CDR1 and CDR2 (germline): SGHDT, YYEEEE. The V end was cut by 2 bases, the J end by 4 bases, with 9 bases between. CDR3 in amino acids: CASSLRGGTEAFF. Here the CDR3 DNA reads TGTGCCAGCAGCTTAAGGGGTGGCACTGAAGCTTTCTTT. Supplemented by reference TRBV5-6 and TRBJ1-1, the full variable domain reads DAGVTQSPTHLIKTRGQQVTLRCSPKSGHDTVSWYQQALGQGPQFIFQYYEEEERQRGNFPDRFSGHQFPNYSSELNVNALLLGDSALYLCASSLRGGTEAFFGQGTRLTVV.

This clone is medium-sized within its sample. The chain is built from TRBV7-2 and TRBJ2-2; 8 nucleotides align to TRBD2. Germline trimming cut 6 bases from V and 1 base from J; bases unmatched to any gene: 4. CDR3 length: 15 residues. Per germline, CDR1 SGHTA and CDR2 FQGNSA. In DNA form, the CDR3 reads TGTGCCAGCAGTCGGCTAGCGGGGAACACCGGGGAGCTGTTTTTT. Protein sequence: CASSRLAGNTGELFF.

This chain uses TRBV1 with TRBJ2-7; the table calls TRBD1, which could not be checked here. TRBV1 is deemed a pseudogene. The CDR3 runs to 20 residues. The CDR3 DNA follows: TGCACCAGCAGCCAAGATGATGATCAGGGCCCTGGGGGCCCCACCTACGAGCAGTACTTC. Amino acid sequence: CTSSQDDDQGPGGPTYEQYF.

Here the CDR3 DNA reads TGTGCCACCAGCAGGGGGGGAAAAAATGAAGCTTTCTTT. Its protein product is CATSRGGKNEAFF. The chain links TRBV10-3 to TRBJ1-1, with 7 bases fitting TRBD1. Germline-derived CDR1 and CDR2 are ENHRY and SYGVKD. Trimming cost V 10 bases and J 7 bases; bases outside gene matches: 12. The CDR3 has 13 residues.

The genes are TRBV5-4 and TRBJ2-7; 8 bases are a match to TRBD1. Germline V gene data show CDR1 as SGHNT and CDR2 as YYREEE (reference sequence). The length of the CDR3 is 14 residues. J lost 7 bases, V lost 4 bases, and 10 bases had no gene match. The CDR3 loop is CASSRDRGLGEQYF. The CDR3 region has the DNA TGTGCCAGCAGCCGTGACAGGGGCCTTGGGGAGCAGTACTTC. Supplemented by reference TRBV5-4 and TRBJ2-7, the full variable domain reads ETGVTQSPTHLIKTRGQQVTLRCSSQSGHNTVSWYQQALGQGPQFIFQYYREEENGRGNFPPRFSGLQFPNYSSELNVNALELDDSALYLCASSRDRGLGEQYFGPGTRLTVT.

The rearrangement links TRBV27 to TRBJ1-2; D is perhaps TRBD1 (6 bases). This CDR3 spans 15 amino acids. Per the germline V gene, CDR1 is MNHEY and CDR2 is SMNVEV (reference sequence). Trimming shortened V by 2 bases and J by 7 bases, and 17 bases separated the two germline ends. The CDR3 is CASSLRGGRFGGYTF. CDR3 coding DNA: TGTGCCAGCAGTTTAAGGGGGGGAAGGTTCGGTGGCTACACCTTC.

The V call is TRBV6-4, the J call TRBJ1-6, with D possibly being TRBD1 (6 bases). The CDR3 runs 15 residues. The V end lost 4 bases, the J end lost 7 bases, and 14 bases lay between the germline ends. CDR1 MRHNA and CDR2 SNTAGT come from the germline V gene. The CDR3 nucleotides read TGTGCCAGCAGTGCCACAAACACAGGGAATTCACCCCTCCACTTT. The encoded protein is CASSATNTGNSPLHF.

The chain links TRBV6-6 to TRBJ1-4; D is unresolved. Germline V gene sequence: CDR1 MNHNY, CDR2 SVGAGI (reference sequence). CDR3 size: 15 residues. Trimming left V 0 bases short and J 0 bases short, with 5 bases between. The CDR3 region is CASSYSPSTNEKLFF. DNA for the CDR3: TGTGCCAGCAGTTACTCGCCGTCAACTAATGAAAAACTGTTTTTT.

The sample holds a few counts of this clone. This chain links TRBV7-9 with TRBJ2-2; D gene ambiguous. The CDR3 extends over 13 amino acids. Trimming took 3 bases from V and 4 from J, leaving 6 bases between them. Germline CDR1 is SEHNR and CDR2 is FQNEAQ (reference sequence). Here the CDR3 DNA reads TGTGCCAGCAGCTTGGACGGCACCGGGGAGCTGTTTTTT. It specifies CASSLDGTGELFF.